These 14 T cell receptor beta chains originate from one sample sequenced in a study of shared clonotypes between healthy human individuals. This table comes from immunoSEQ multiplex PCR, and its TCRdb copy is limited to in-frame clones, with some not included. This table has approximately 710,000 clones, about 90% appearing once. Sample: memory CD8+ T cells from PBMCs. As to subset: CD45RO+ cells pooled with CCR7-negative TemRA cells. These receptor sequences come from a young man in good health. Some clones in this sample may be carry-over from other donors' samples.

This clone was counted between two and nine times. This sequence joins TRBV7-8 and TRBJ2-5, with no clear D. Trimming cost V 5 bases and J 9 bases, with 13 bases left between them. Germline loops: CDR1 SGHVS, CDR2 FQNEAQ. CDR3 length: 12 amino acids. The chain's CDR3 is CASSPSDVAQYF. The CDR3 nucleotides read TGTGCCAGCAGCCCCTCAGACGTGGCCCAGTACTTC.

J is TRBJ2-7 and V is TRBV28, with TRBD1 as a possible D gene (6 bases). Germline CDR1 reads MDHEN; CDR2 reads SYDVKM. Trimming stripped 4 bases from V and 0 bases from J, with 22 bases between. CDR3 length: 18 amino acids. The CDR3 DNA reads as TGTGCCAGCAGTTCTCCCTCTCTCAGGGGACGGACCTCCTACGAGCAGTACTTC. Encoded protein: CASSSPSLRGRTSYEQYF.

V is TRBV27 and J is TRBJ2-7; no definite D call. CDR3 length: 14 residues. In germline, CDR1 is MNHEY, CDR2 SMNVEV (reference sequence). The V and J ends lost 6 bases and 0 bases respectively, with 12 bases between them. CDR3 loop: CASSSSGLSYEQYF. CDR3 DNA sequence: TGTGCCAGCAGCTCCTCCGGCCTCTCCTACGAGCAGTACTTC.

This clone has only one observation. The chain combines TRBV28 with TRBJ2-3; D not certain. The V and J ends lost 2 bases and 2 bases respectively, with 8 bases between them. The CDR3 runs to 14 residues. Germline V lookup: CDR1 MDHEN, CDR2 SYDVKM. Written as DNA, the CDR3 is TGTGCCAGCAGTTTAATGATTTACACAGATACGCAGTATTTT. Its translation: CASSLMIYTDTQYF. The full variable domain, its missing parts supplied by reference TRBV28 and TRBJ2-3, is DVKVTQSSRYLVKRTGEKVFLECVQDMDHENMFWYRQDPGLGLRLIYFSYDVKMKEKGDIPEGYSVSREKKERFSLILESASTNQTSMYLCASSLMIYTDTQYFGPGTRLTVL.

The genes are TRBV19 and TRBJ2-6; tentatively, D is TRBD1 (6 bases). The ends were cut back, 5 bases at V and 2 bases at J, with 16 bases in the middle. The CDR3 has 17 residues. Germline V gives CDR1 LNHDA, CDR2 SQIVND (reference sequence). The CDR3 here is CASSARDTVPGANVLTF. The CDR3 nucleotides read TGTGCCAGTAGTGCCCGGGACACAGTTCCTGGGGCCAACGTCCTGACTTTC. Based on the CDR3 plus reference TRBV19 and TRBJ2-6, the full variable domain is DGGITQSPKYLFRKEGQNVTLSCEQNLNHDAMYWYRQDPGQGLRLIYYSQIVNDFQKGDIAEGYSVSREKKESFPLTVTSAQKNPTAFYLCASSARDTVPGANVLTFGAGSRLTVL.

The chain carries TRBV9 and TRBJ2-7; D may match TRBD1 or TRBD2 (6 bases each). The CDR3 is 16 residues long. Germline V gene lookup returns CDR1 SGDLS and CDR2 YYNGEE. Trimming removed 3 bases from V and 0 bases from J, with 16 bases in between. For the CDR3, the DNA is TGTGCCAGCAGCGCGGGATGGGGGGCCAGCTCCTACGAGCAGTACTTC. It specifies CASSAGWGASSYEQYF.

As to this clone: Other DNA sequences in the same sample also yield this CDR3. V gene TRBV4-2 combines with J gene TRBJ2-7; D may be TRBD1 or TRBD2 (5 bases each). Germline assignment: CDR1 LGHNA and CDR2 YNFKEQ. The V gene lost 1 base and the J gene lost 4 bases, with 8 bases spanning the gap. The CDR3 consists of 13 residues. CDR3 sequence reads: CASSQGGGYEQYF. The CDR3 nucleotides read TGTGCCAGCAGCCAAGGTGGGGGATACGAGCAGTACTTC.

This clone was seen a single time. The V gene is TRBV29-1, the J gene TRBJ2-1; 11 positions agree with TRBD2. V shed 6 bases and J 0 bases; nucleotides not matched to a gene: 7. The CDR3 runs to 16 residues. Germline CDR1 and CDR2: SQVTM and ANQGSEA. In DNA, the CDR3 is TGCAGCGTGGAGGGACTAGCGGCCAGCTCCTACAATGAGCAGTTCTTC. Translated, it gives CSVEGLAASSYNEQFF.

The chain uses TRBV20-1 and TRBJ2-7, with D possibly being TRBD2 (6 bases). This CDR3 contains 10 residues. CDR1 is DFQATT and CDR2 is SNEGSKA in the germline V gene (reference sequence). The CDR3 region is CSPDSGEQYF. The CDR3 region has the DNA TGCAGCCCAGATAGCGGAGAGCAGTACTTC.

The V and J genes are TRBV10-3 and TRBJ1-1; D is perhaps TRBD1 (6 bases). From germline, CDR1 is ENHRY and CDR2 SYGVKD. The CDR3 is 13 amino acids. With 4 bases removed from V and 4 bases from J, the gap between germline ends came to 10 bases. The CDR3 reads CAISVGRGTEAFF. DNA of the CDR3: TGTGCCATCAGTGTCGGCAGGGGCACTGAAGCTTTCTTT.

The chain is built from TRBV6-5 and TRBJ2-2; D is unclear. The CDR3 consists of 14 residues. CDR1 MNHEY and CDR2 SVGAGI come from the germline V gene. Trimming shortened V by 4 bases and J by 8 bases, and 14 bases separated the two germline ends. In DNA, the CDR3 is TGTGCCAGCAGTTTCGCCCCCCTCTCTGGGGAGCTGTTTTTT. Translation gives CASSFAPLSGELFF.

The chain combines TRBV4-1 with TRBJ1-4; D is perhaps TRBD1 (5 bases). The CDR3 loop spans 15 amino acids. Germline V gene data show CDR1 as MGHRA and CDR2 as YSYEKL. The germline V and J ends were trimmed by 3 bases and 8 bases, with 16 bases remaining between them. The CDR3 here is CASSQDIGLREKLFF. The CDR3 DNA sequence: TGCGCCAGCAGCCAGGACATTGGGCTTCGGGAAAAACTGTTTTTT.

CDR3 DNA: TGTGCCAGCAGCGGTCCGGGACTAGCGGGAAATTCTTTCACCTACGAGCAGTACTTC. Translated, it gives CASSGPGLAGNSFTYEQYF. V usage is TRBV4-2 and J usage is TRBJ2-7; 13 positions agree with TRBD2. The germline CDR1 and CDR2 sequences are LGHNA and YNFKEQ. This CDR3 has 19 amino acids. The junction had 15 bases not matched to a gene; V was cut back by 5 bases and J by 2 bases.

This clone showed up just once. The rearrangement joins TRBV5-1 to TRBJ1-2; a possible D gene is TRBD1 (6 bases). The V gene's germline CDR1 is SGHRS and CDR2 YFSETQ. Trimming cost V 1 base and J 4 bases, with 14 bases left between them. There are 15 residues in the CDR3. CDR3 in DNA: TGCGCCAGCAGCTTGTCTTCTGGGACAATCTATGGCTACACCTTC. It specifies CASSLSSGTIYGYTF.